This is a list of T cell receptor beta chains from one sample in a study of T cell responses to AZD1222 COVID-19 vaccine. Method: immunoSEQ multiplex PCR; TCRdb's copy keeps in-frame clones and lacks some. The sample includes 100,000 to 150,000 clones, approximately 89% of them seen just once. Sequencing was performed on peripheral blood, taken 28 days after the second AZD1222 dose. These receptors were collected from an adult who received the AZD1222 COVID-19 vaccine. Both conserved end residues are part of each CDR3. A D gene is named only where the DNA matches it firmly. Only part of the rows carry a size: once, few, many, or a class if the clone is expanded.

clone_size,v_call,d_call,j_call,cdr3_nt,cdr3_aa
-,TRBV6-6,-,TRBJ2-7,TGTGCCAGCAGTTACTCGGCCCCAGGGTACGAGCAGTACTTC,CASSYSAPGYEQYF
-,TRBV11-3,-,TRBJ1-1,TGTGCCAGCAGCGGGCGGAACACTGAAGCTTTCTTT,CASSGRNTEAFF
-,TRBV4-1,-,TRBJ1-5,TGCGCCAGCAGCCAAACCGACAGGTTCAATCAGCCCCAGCATTTT,CASSQTDRFNQPQHF
few,TRBV3-1/TRBV3-2,TRBD2,TRBJ2-7,TGTGCCAGCAGCCAAGATGCGGGGGGTTGGACCTACGAGCAGTACTTC,CASSQDAGGWTYEQYF
few,TRBV5-5,TRBD1,TRBJ1-6,TGTGCCAGCAGCCAAGGACAGGCGTCGAATTCACCCCTCCACTTT,CASSQGQASNSPLHF
-,TRBV19,-,TRBJ2-1,TGTGCCAGTAAGGCGGGTGTTACCTACAATGAGCAGTTCTTC,CASKAGVTYNEQFF
-,TRBV6-5,-,TRBJ1-2,TGTGCCAGCAAGAGGGTGGGGGACTATGGCTACACCTTC,CASKRVGDYGYTF
-,TRBV6-5,-,TRBJ2-3,TGTGCCGGCTCATCGTCAGATACGCAGTATTTT,CAGSSSDTQYF
-,TRBV5-1,-,TRBJ1-5,TGCGCCAGCAGCGTGGACAACAGTGGTAATCAGCCCCAGCATTTT,CASSVDNSGNQPQHF
-,TRBV9,-,TRBJ1-3,TGTGCCAGCAGCGTTAGGGGTGGAAACACCATATATTTT,CASSVRGGNTIYF